Described below is a single TCR beta chain sequence and its context. This clone was counted only a few times. Its antigen is still unknown. No base-level quality is on record; no much larger clone is a single base apart. A distance of 12 bases separates the germline ends of V and J, which lose 5 bases and 8 bases respectively. The CDR3 starts with the cysteine, ends with the phenylalanine, and has 13 residues. CDR3 DNA only is kept here, 39 bases in frame from base 1. The germline V gene provides CDR1 SGHTA and CDR2 FQGNSA. This record belongs to a study of blood T cell repertoires in COVID-19 (dated by TCRdb to 2019 to 2021). For context, the study as a whole: Samples covering the acute and convalescent phases of COVID-19 were provided by collaborators in the United States, Italy and Spain. The material from the prospective study consisted of cDNA or gDNA derived from T cells, B-cell-depleted T cells, or PBMCs. Deeply sampled blood TCRbeta repertoires from subjects exposed to, actively infected with, or recovered from COVID-19 were included in the dataset. The repertoires were made available in a free public database intended to serve as a resource for research on the immune response to SARS-CoV-2. Samples came from the ongoing ImmuneRACE study (first 160 participants) plus 1,254 subjects from 6 global collaborators. A de-identified subject ID, COVID-19 status, age in years and sex were almost always included in the sample metadata. Where available, HLA class I and class II types were taken from metadata supplied by the sample provider and were not determined by assay-based typing.

The immunoSEQ Assay, a bias-controlled multiplex PCR, was used to amplify TCRbeta CDR3 regions from genomic DNA. The study's own analysis went as follows. The number of nucleated cells in each sample was estimated from the amplification of reference gene primers within the assay. To quantify the absolute abundance of each unique TCRbeta CDR3 rearrangement, sequence reads were collapsed and filtered. For each sample, productive Simpson clonality was calculated by taking the square root of Simpson's diversity index across productive rearrangements. The source is immuneACCESS, and TCRdb retained only in-frame sequences with V and J called. Part of the clones is not carried over; for the studies checked, unresolved V genes explain less than half of this, and the remainder is unexplained. V and J calls and clone size are copied from that table; D and trimming were computed from the DNA. This sample holds 65,000 to 90,000 clones; approximately 89% were observed only once. Roughly 9.6% of the sample goes to the ten largest clones.

The collaborating institutions used their own protocols to collect whole blood in K2EDTA tubes. For TCRbeta analysis, collaborators shipped samples in one of three forms: frozen whole blood, isolated PBMCs, or DNA extracted from either of those sample types. General conclusions and limits of the study: How much clinical and demographic metadata was included differed by source and by participant, and the metadata was provided uncurated.

This receptor chain uses TRBV7-2 and TRBJ2-2; too little of a D gene remains to name it. Material for sequencing was peripheral blood. This TCR was sampled from a man older than 75 with acute or convalescent COVID-19. The sequenced DNA is TGTGCCAGCAGCCCCGCACACCTGGGGGAGCTGTTTTTT. Its amino acids are CASSPAHLGELFF.